Below, 8 T cell receptor beta chains from the same sample are listed, as sequenced in a study of blood T cell repertoires in COVID-19. Profiling relied on immunoSEQ multiplex PCR, and the TCRdb table lists in-frame clones only, not all of them. Among 120,000 to 150,000 clones listed, 89% were seen once. The sample taken for sequencing was peripheral blood. The source of these receptors is a human donor in a cohort sampled during active COVID-19.

As concerns this clone: Other DNA variants within this sample encode the same CDR3. This chain links TRBV2 with TRBJ1-5; 11 bases are a match to TRBD1. The germline V gene has CDR1 SNHLY and CDR2 FYNNEI. This CDR3 is 15 amino acids long. After removal of 4 bases from V and 6 bases from J, the junction contained 5 bases not matched to a gene. CDR3 loop: CASSGTGGAGQPQHF. CDR3 sequence (DNA): TGTGCCAGCAGTGGGACAGGGGGCGCGGGTCAGCCCCAGCATTTT. The variable domain in full, with the rest retrieved from reference TRBV2 and TRBJ1-5, is EPEVTQTPSHQVTQMGQEVILRCVPISNHLYFYWYRQILGQKVEFLVSFYNNEISEKSEIFDDQFSVERPDGSNFTLKIRSTKLEDSAMYFCASSGTGGAGQPQHFGDGTRLSIL.

The chain uses TRBV21-1 and TRBJ1-6; TRBD1, the table's D call, was not compared with the DNA. TRBV21-1 has pseudogene status. This CDR3 comprises 15 residues. In nucleotides, the CDR3 is TGTGCCAGCAGCCCGACAAAGGTTAATAATTCACCCCTCCACTTT. As protein: CASSPTKVNNSPLHF.

This clone was detected only once. CDR3 DNA sequence: TGCGCCAGCAGCTTGGGACCCGCGGGCAGGGGTACTGAAGCTTTCTTT. Protein product: CASSLGPAGRGTEAFF. The chain uses TRBV5-1 and TRBJ1-1; perhaps TRBD1 as D (6 bases). CDR1 is SGHRS, CDR2 YFSETQ, per germline. The ends were cut back, 0 bases at V and 5 bases at J, with 17 bases in the middle. CDR3 length equals 16 residues.

The rearrangement joins TRBV4-3 to TRBJ2-7, with 8 bases lining up with TRBD2. Germline CDR1 reads LGHNA; CDR2 reads YSLEER. V dropped 0 bases and J dropped 2; count of bases not matched to a gene: 6. There are 16 residues in the CDR3. CDR3 DNA sequence: TGCGCCAGCAGCCAAGATCTGCATAGCGGGGCCTACGAGCAGTACTTC. Its protein product is CASSQDLHSGAYEQYF.

The chain is built from TRBV6-1 and TRBJ2-3, with 9 nucleotides matching TRBD2. CDR1 MNHNS and CDR2 SASEGT come from the germline V gene. The V segment lost 2 bases and the J segment 2 bases; nucleotides outside the gene matches: 8. The CDR3 runs to 17 residues. CDR3: CASSEIGVAGDTDTQYF. CDR3 nucleotides: TGTGCCAGCAGTGAAATCGGGGTAGCGGGGGACACAGATACGCAGTATTTT.

The chain has TRBV5-4 and TRBJ1-2, with D unresolved. CDR1 is SGHNT, CDR2 YYREEE, per germline (reference sequence). The CDR3 is made up of 16 amino acids. V was trimmed by 2 bases and J by 5 bases, leaving 19 bases between them. CDR3 amino acids: CASSFLGREEEYGYTF. The CDR3, as DNA: TGTGCCAGCAGCTTCCTGGGTAGGGAGGAAGAATATGGCTACACCTTC. Drawing the rest from reference TRBV5-4 and TRBJ1-2, the complete variable domain is ETGVTQSPTHLIKTRGQQVTLRCSSQSGHNTVSWYQQALGQGPQFIFQYYREEENGRGNFPPRFSGLQFPNYSSELNVNALELDDSALYLCASSFLGREEEYGYTFGSGTRLTVV.

The genes are TRBV6-1 and TRBJ1-2; D ambiguous. The CDR3 is made up of 15 amino acids. The germline V gene has CDR1 MNHNS and CDR2 SASEGT. V was pared by 0 bases and J by 1 base, with 9 bases between. The DNA of the CDR3 is TGTGCCAGCAGTGAAGCTTTTCGGGTTAACTATGGCTACACCTTC. Protein: CASSEAFRVNYGYTF.

This chain links TRBV11-2 with TRBJ2-1, with D tentatively TRBD1 (5 bases). This CDR3 contains 13 residues. The germline V gene has CDR1 SGHAT and CDR2 FQNNGV. Trimming cost V 6 bases and J 5 bases, with 11 bases left between them. CDR3 in amino acids: CASRLGRDNEQFF. The DNA of the CDR3 is TGTGCCAGCAGGCTCGGCAGGGACAATGAGCAGTTCTTC. The whole variable domain, remainder taken from reference TRBV11-2 and TRBJ2-1, is EAGVAQSPRYKIIEKRQSVAFWCNPISGHATLYWYQQILGQGPKLLIQFQNNGVVDDSQLPKDRFSAERLKGVDSTLKIQPAKLEDSAVYLCASRLGRDNEQFFGPGTRLTVL.